The entry below describes one T cell receptor beta chain. Antigen: not known. This specimen belongs to a study of CD8+ T cells in alopecia areata. RNA, once extracted, was reverse transcribed into cDNA for use as the sequencing template. This table comes from immunoSEQ multiplex PCR, and its TCRdb copy is limited to in-frame clones, with some not included. The sample has some 99,000 clones, nearly 45% seen once; the top ten hold about 0.79%. Between the trimmed V and J ends, which lost 0 bases and 4 bases, there was a span of 3 bases. The CDR3 consists of 11 residues. Germline loops: CDR1 SQVTM, CDR2 ANQGSEA. Study findings and constraints: In lesional scalp, particularly from alopecia totalis/universalis, clonality was higher than in normal scalp.

This rearrangement joins TRBV29-1 to TRBJ1-2, with no clear D. The sequenced sample consisted of CD4+ T cells sorted from blood. This receptor was taken from a human donor with alopecia areata. CDR3 residues: CSVEESYGYTF. CDR3 DNA sequence: TGCAGCGTTGAAGAGAGCTATGGCTACACCTTC.